This T cell receptor (beta chain) was recorded in a study of glioma-infiltrating T cells after dendritic cell vaccination. Concerning this clone itself: Its antigen is not known.

V dropped 6 bases and J dropped 0 bases, with 10 bases sitting between them. Germline V lookup: CDR1 SGHTA, CDR2 FQGNSA. This CDR3 contains 14 residues. Up to 2 ug genomic DNA was used for TCRB CDR3 amplification. Sequencing was performed with immunoSEQ multiplex PCR; in TCRdb, only in-frame clones are kept and a portion is missing. In the table there are more than 85,000 clones, approximately 87% of which are singletons. Study findings and constraints: No direct clonality-survival link was found; a diverse polyclonal response may matter.

No glioblastoma patient carried an isocitrate dehydrogenase mutation. The chain couples TRBV7-2 to TRBJ2-3; a weak D match, TRBD1 (6 bases). The sample in question was blood, obtained before dendritic cell vaccination. The clonotype comes from a human donor with glioblastoma. For the CDR3, the DNA is TGTGCCAGCAGGCTACAGGGTAGCACAGATACGCAGTATTTT. Amino acid sequence: CASRLQGSTDTQYF.